These 13 T cell receptor beta chains originate from one sample sequenced in a study of CD8+CD57+ T cells in acquired aplastic anemia. Template material for TCR beta VDJ and CDR3 profiling consisted of genomic DNA. TCRdb re-called the reads through MiXCR, storing one row per CDR3 protein. Counted here are more than 150,000 distinct CDR3 sequences, approximately 52% occurring once; the ten biggest clones make up about 1.7%. Patients chosen for sequencing had CD8+CD57+ cells that had expanded, as shown by flow cytometry. The sequenced material came from sorted CD4+, CD8+, or CD8+CD57+ T cells (not recorded which) from PBMCs. The receptors shown here come from a human donor with aplastic anemia.

The genes are TRBV19 and TRBJ1-3; a possible D gene is TRBD1 (6 bases). The CDR3 has 14 amino acids. V gave up 5 bases and J gave up 3 bases, with 11 bases separating them. Germline loops: CDR1 LNHDA, CDR2 SQIVND (reference sequence). The CDR3 DNA follows: TGTGCCAGTAGTCTAAGGGGGAATGGAAACACCATATATTTT. It is translated as CASSLRGNGNTIYF.

The V and J genes are TRBV12-3 or TRBV12-4 and TRBJ2-5; D tentatively reads TRBD1 or TRBD2 (5 bases each). The CDR3 is made up of 13 amino acids. Trimming shortened V by 3 bases and J by 13 bases, and 18 bases separated the two germline ends. CDR3 loop: CASSLGVSLGAYF. CDR3 nucleotide sequence: TGTGCCAGCAGTTTGGGGGTCTCCCTAGGGGCGTACTTC.

This chain uses TRBV28 with TRBJ2-1, with D possibly being TRBD2 (6 bases). This CDR3 contains 12 residues. Germline V gene data show CDR1 as MDHEN and CDR2 as SYDVKM. V lost 5 bases to trimming and J lost 8 bases, with 10 bases between them. CDR3: CASSRDFYEQFF. The CDR3 DNA reads TGTGCCAGCAGTCGGGACTTTTATGAGCAGTTCTTC.

The chain has TRBV10-3 and TRBJ1-2; the D is unclear. V lost 2 bases and J 12 bases, leaving 16 bases between the germline ends. CDR1 and CDR2 (germline): ENHRY, SYGVKD. The CDR3 totals 13 residues. The CDR3 sequence is CAISEHPTGKDTF. The DNA for the CDR3 is TGTGCCATCAGTGAGCATCCGACCGGGAAGGACACCTTC.

This clonotype was recorded once. This chain joins TRBV29-1 and TRBJ2-3, with 13 nucleotides matching TRBD2. CDR1 and CDR2 from the germline V gene are SQVTM and ANQGSEA. Trimming took 8 bases from V and 1 from J; bases not matched to a gene: 6. The CDR3 has 15 amino acids. CDR3 loop: CSSGLAGAGTDTQYF. CDR3 nucleotides: TGCAGCTCCGGACTAGCGGGAGCAGGCACAGATACGCAGTATTTT.

In its sample, this clonotype was seen many times. The rearrangement links TRBV9 to TRBJ2-1; the match to TRBD2 covers 7 bases. J lost 8 bases, V lost 0 bases, and 5 bases had no gene match. The germline gives CDR1 SGDLS, CDR2 YYNGEE. This CDR3 region has 14 residues. CDR3 sequence: CASSVGRGSDEQFF. CDR3 in DNA: TGTGCCAGCAGCGTAGGGCGGGGGTCTGATGAGCAGTTCTTC.

As regards this clonotype: A read error may be the cause here, since a much bigger clone is one base away. The chain is built from TRBV5-8 and TRBJ2-3; D gene uncertain. V was pared by 2 bases and J by 2 bases, with 9 bases between. CDR1 is SGHTS and CDR2 is YDEGEE in the germline V gene. The CDR3 has 14 amino acids. CDR3 protein: CASSFGIITDTQYF. The CDR3, as DNA: TGTGCCAGCAGCTTTGGGATTATCACAGATACGCAGTATTTT.

This chain links TRBV29-1 with TRBJ2-3, with TRBD2 matching over 14 bases. The junction had 0 bases not matched to a gene; V was cut back by 0 bases and J by 4 bases. The V gene's germline CDR1 is SQVTM and CDR2 ANQGSEA. This CDR3 is 15 amino acids long. The CDR3 nucleotides are TGCAGCGTTGAAGAGGGACTAGCGGGGGCAGATACGCAGTATTTT. Encoded protein: CSVEEGLAGADTQYF.

The chain joins TRBV2 to TRBJ1-6, with 7 bases identical to TRBD1. J lost 7 bases, V lost 5 bases, and 5 bases had no gene match. There are 14 residues in the CDR3. Looked up from germline, CDR1 is SNHLY and CDR2 is FYNNEI. This CDR3 is CASSPETGNSPLHF. The CDR3 region has the DNA TGTGCCAGCAGTCCGGAGACAGGGAATTCACCCCTCCACTTT.

This clonotype came up a few times. The rearrangement joins TRBV6-2 or TRBV6-3 to TRBJ2-7, with D perhaps TRBD2 (6 bases). The V and J ends lost 0 bases and 1 base respectively, with 13 bases between them. The CDR3 spans 16 residues. The V gene's germline CDR1 is MNHEY and CDR2 SVGEGT. The CDR3 region is CASSYSMGGASYEQYF. CDR3 DNA: TGTGCCAGCAGTTACTCGATGGGCGGGGCTTCCTACGAGCAGTACTTC.

This chain links TRBV27 with TRBJ1-5, with 9 bases identical to TRBD1. Trimming at V came to 5 bases and at J to 3 bases, leaving 8 bases not matched to a gene. The germline V gene encodes CDR1 MNHEY and CDR2 SMNVEV (reference sequence). This CDR3 is 16 amino acids long. In nucleotides, the CDR3 is TGTGCCAGCAGTGTGCTGGGACAGGGTGACAATCAGCCCCAGCATTTT. Translation: CASSVLGQGDNQPQHF.

In its sample, this clonotype was seen once. The J gene is TRBJ1-2, the V gene TRBV15; TRBD1 might be the D (5 bases). Trimming cost V 7 bases and J 3 bases, with 12 bases left between them. The CDR3 loop spans 13 amino acids. Germline V lookup: CDR1 LNHNV, CDR2 YYDKDF (reference sequence). The CDR3 DNA follows: TGTGCCACCACCGCCGGGGCGGACTATGGCTACACCTTC. Its translation is CATTAGADYGYTF.

The V call is TRBV19, the J call TRBJ1-1; D may be TRBD1 (6 bases). V was clipped by 7 bases and J by 1 base, with 16 bases between them. The CDR3 runs to 15 residues. Germline CDR1 is LNHDA and CDR2 is SQIVND (reference sequence). CDR3 residues: CASTKDRTPNTEAFF. DNA of the CDR3: TGTGCCAGTACCAAAGACAGGACACCGAACACTGAAGCTTTCTTT.